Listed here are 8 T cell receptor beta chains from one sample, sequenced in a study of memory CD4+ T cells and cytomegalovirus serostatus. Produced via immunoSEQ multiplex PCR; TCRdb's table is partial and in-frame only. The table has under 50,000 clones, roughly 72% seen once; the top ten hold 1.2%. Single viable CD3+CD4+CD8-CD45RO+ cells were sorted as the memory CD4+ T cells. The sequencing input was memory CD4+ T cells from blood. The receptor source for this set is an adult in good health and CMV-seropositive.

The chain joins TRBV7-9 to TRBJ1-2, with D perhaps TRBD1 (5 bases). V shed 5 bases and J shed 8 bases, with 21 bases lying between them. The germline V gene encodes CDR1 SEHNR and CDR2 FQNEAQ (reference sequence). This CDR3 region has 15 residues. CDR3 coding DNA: TGTGCCAGCAGCAAAAGAAGGCCAGGGAGGGGCGGCTACACCTTC. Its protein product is CASSKRRPGRGGYTF.

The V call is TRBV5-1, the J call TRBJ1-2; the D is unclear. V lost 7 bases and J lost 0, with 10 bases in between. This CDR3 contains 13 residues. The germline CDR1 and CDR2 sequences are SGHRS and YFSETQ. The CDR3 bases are TGCGCCAGCGGAGTCCGGGCTAACTATGGCTACACCTTC. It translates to CASGVRANYGYTF.

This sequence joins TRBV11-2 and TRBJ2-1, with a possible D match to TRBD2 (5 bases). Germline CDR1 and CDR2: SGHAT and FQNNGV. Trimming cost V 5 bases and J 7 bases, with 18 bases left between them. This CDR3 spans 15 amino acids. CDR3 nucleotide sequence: TGTGCCAGCAGCCCACTAGAAAGATCGGTTAATGAGCAGTTCTTC. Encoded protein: CASSPLERSVNEQFF.

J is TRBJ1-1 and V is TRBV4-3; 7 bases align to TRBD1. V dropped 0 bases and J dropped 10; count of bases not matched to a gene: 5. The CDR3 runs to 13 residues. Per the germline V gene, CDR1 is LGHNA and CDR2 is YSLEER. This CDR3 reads CASSQDIRGGAFF. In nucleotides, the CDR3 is TGCGCCAGCAGCCAAGATATCAGGGGGGGAGCTTTCTTT.

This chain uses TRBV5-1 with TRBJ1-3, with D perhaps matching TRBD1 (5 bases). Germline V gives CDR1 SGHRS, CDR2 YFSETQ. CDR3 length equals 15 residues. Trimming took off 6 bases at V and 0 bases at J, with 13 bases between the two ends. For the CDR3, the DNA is TGCGCCAGCAACTCGCAGGGTTTCTCTGGAAACACCATATATTTT. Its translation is CASNSQGFSGNTIYF.

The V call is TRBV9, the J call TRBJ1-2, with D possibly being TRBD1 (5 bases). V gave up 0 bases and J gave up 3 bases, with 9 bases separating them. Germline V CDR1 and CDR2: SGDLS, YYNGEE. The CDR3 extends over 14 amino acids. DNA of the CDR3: TGTGCCAGCAGCGTAGGTGGGGGTTACTATGGCTACACCTTC. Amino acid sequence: CASSVGGGYYGYTF.

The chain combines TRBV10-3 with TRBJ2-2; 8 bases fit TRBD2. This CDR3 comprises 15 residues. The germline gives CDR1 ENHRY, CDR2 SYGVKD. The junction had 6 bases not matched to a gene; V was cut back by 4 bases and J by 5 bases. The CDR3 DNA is TGTGCCATCAGTGGTTCGGGGGGGCAAACCGGGGAGCTGTTTTTT. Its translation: CAISGSGGQTGELFF.

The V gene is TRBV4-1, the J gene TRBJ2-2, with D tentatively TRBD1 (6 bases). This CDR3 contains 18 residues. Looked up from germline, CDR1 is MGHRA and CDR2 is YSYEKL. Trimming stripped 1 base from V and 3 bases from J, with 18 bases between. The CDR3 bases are TGCGCCAGCAGCCAAGGACCCAACAGGGCTGGGGACACCGGGGAGCTGTTTTTT. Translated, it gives CASSQGPNRAGDTGELFF.